These 24 T cell receptor beta chains share one sample of origin, sequenced in a study of shared clonotypes between healthy human individuals. Libraries were prepared by immunoSEQ multiplex PCR; TCRdb keeps only in-frame clonotypes and omits some of them. The table includes about 490,000 clones, roughly four fifths detected once. Input material: PBMCs. These receptors all stem from a woman between 35 and 50 years old in good health. Some clones in this sample may be carry-over from other donors' samples.

The genes are TRBV7-9 and TRBJ1-2; weak D call: TRBD1 (6 bases). The CDR3 contains 12 residues. V lost 1 base and J lost 7, with 7 bases in between. Germline lookup yields CDR1 SEHNR and CDR2 FQNEAQ (reference sequence). Here the CDR3 reads CASSLGGPGYTF. CDR3 DNA: TGTGCCAGCAGCTTAGGGGGGCCTGGCTACACCTTC.

The J gene is TRBJ1-1, the V gene TRBV7-9; D is possibly TRBD1 (5 bases). Between the trimmed V and J ends, which lost 3 bases and 6 bases, there was a span of 11 bases. From germline, CDR1 is SEHNR and CDR2 FQNEAQ (reference sequence). The CDR3 has 13 residues. CDR3 DNA: TGTGCCAGCAGCTTGAGGGGCAGGGCTGAAGCTTTCTTT. Protein: CASSLRGRAEAFF.

This chain connects TRBV28 to TRBJ2-3; D possibly corresponds to TRBD1 (5 bases). Per germline, CDR1 MDHEN and CDR2 SYDVKM. This CDR3 spans 12 amino acids. V lost 7 bases to trimming and J lost 7 bases, with 12 bases between them. CDR3 in amino acids: CASTQQENTQYF. Written as DNA, the CDR3 is TGTGCCAGCACGCAACAGGAAAATACGCAGTATTTT.

This clone was picked up one time. The chain recombines TRBV7-3 with TRBJ2-1; D gene ambiguous. Germline V gene lookup returns CDR1 SGHTA and CDR2 FQGTGA. The CDR3 has 15 residues. The germline V and J ends were trimmed by 2 bases and 5 bases, with 13 bases remaining between them. This CDR3 is CASSLYPTTDNEQFF. In nucleotides, the CDR3 is TGTGCCAGCAGCTTATACCCCACGACTGACAATGAGCAGTTCTTC.

V is TRBV5-1 and J is TRBJ2-5, with D uncertain. Trimming stripped 0 bases from V and 4 bases from J, with 13 bases between. CDR3 length: 15 residues. Germline CDR1 and CDR2: SGHRS and YFSETQ. This CDR3 is CASSLVNSPGETQYF. Written as DNA, the CDR3 is TGCGCCAGCAGCTTGGTTAACAGCCCGGGAGAGACCCAGTACTTC.

This chain uses TRBV11-2 with TRBJ1-4; D is ambiguous. The CDR3 is 13 residues long. Per germline, CDR1 SGHAT and CDR2 FQNNGV. Trimming shortened V by 2 bases and J by 8 bases, and 9 bases separated the two germline ends. DNA of the CDR3: TGTGCCAGCAGCTTACGGGCCCAGGAAAAACTGTTTTTT. Translation: CASSLRAQEKLFF.

The V gene is TRBV7-9, the J gene TRBJ1-3; no definite D call. V lost 4 bases to trimming and J lost 0 bases, with 7 bases between them. CDR1 and CDR2 from the germline V gene are SEHNR and FQNEAQ (reference sequence). The CDR3 runs to 14 residues. CDR3 nucleotide sequence: TGTGCCAGCAGCTCGGTTAGCTCTGGAAACACCATATATTTT. It encodes CASSSVSSGNTIYF. The whole variable domain, filled in from reference TRBV7-9 and TRBJ1-3, reads DTGVSQNPRHKITKRGQNVTFRCDPISEHNRLYWYRQTLGQGPEFLTYFQNEAQLEKSRLLSDRFSAERPKGSFSTLEIQRTEQGDSAMYLCASSSVSSGNTIYFGEGSWLTVV.

V gene TRBV5-6 combines with J gene TRBJ1-6; no reliable D call. The CDR3 sequence is 17 residues long. V lost 4 bases and J 7 bases, leaving 21 bases between the germline ends. Looked up from germline, CDR1 is SGHDT and CDR2 is YYEEEE. The CDR3: CASSERRAYGMNSPLHF. The DNA of the CDR3 is TGTGCCAGCAGCGAACGCAGAGCGTACGGAATGAATTCACCCCTCCACTTT.

This clone was seen more than once but under ten times. This sequence joins TRBV6-1 and TRBJ1-5; D possibly corresponds to TRBD1 (6 bases). Germline loops: CDR1 MNHNS, CDR2 SASEGT. The CDR3 runs 13 residues. V lost 4 bases and J lost 7, with 11 bases in between. The CDR3 spells CASSVRGEQPQHF. CDR3 DNA: TGTGCCAGCAGTGTCAGGGGCGAGCAGCCCCAGCATTTT.

The rearrangement links TRBV4-2 to TRBJ2-4, with D unresolved. Germline V CDR1 and CDR2: LGHNA, YNFKEQ. CDR3 length equals 14 residues. The ends were cut back, 1 base at V and 6 bases at J, with 10 bases in the middle. DNA of the CDR3: TGTGCCAGCAGCCAAGGGACGGTGGGAAACATTCAGTACTTC. It codes for CASSQGTVGNIQYF.

This chain connects TRBV5-1 to TRBJ2-5, with TRBD2 matching 8 bases. The CDR3 loop spans 15 amino acids. Trimming at V came to 7 bases and at J to 6 bases, leaving 14 bases not matched to a gene. Germline CDR1 reads SGHRS; CDR2 reads YFSETQ. The DNA of the CDR3 is TGCGCCAGCGAGACGGGAGGGAGGGGAGGCAAGACCCAGTACTTC. It codes for CASETGGRGGKTQYF.

DNA of the CDR3: TGCAGCGTTGAAACAAGGGGCAATGAGCAGTTCTTC. Translation gives CSVETRGNEQFF. The V gene is TRBV29-1, the J gene TRBJ2-1, with a possible D match to TRBD1 (5 bases). The CDR3 extends over 12 amino acids. Trimming took 2 bases from V and 6 from J, leaving 8 bases between them. Germline assignment: CDR1 SQVTM and CDR2 ANQGSEA.

The table lists this clone with a few counts. CDR3 loop: CASGGLAGDSYEQYF. For the CDR3, the DNA is TGTGCCAGTGGGGGACTAGCGGGGGACTCCTACGAGCAGTACTTC. This chain links TRBV19 with TRBJ2-7; 14 positions agree with TRBD2. CDR1 LNHDA and CDR2 SQIVND come from the germline V gene (reference sequence). V was clipped by 8 bases and J by 0 bases; unmatched bases: 3. CDR3 length equals 15 residues.

A remark on this clone: It is unclear where the CDR3 begins or ends on the DNA, so no DNA is shown, and the CDR3 is as TCRdb lists it. This chain uses TRBV7-2 with TRBJ2-5. Germline loops: CDR1 SGHTA, CDR2 FQGNSA. Termini included, the CDR3 measures 12 amino acids. The CDR3 region is CASSSTLGTQYF.

V is TRBV6-6 and J is TRBJ2-7; the match to TRBD2 covers 10 bases. J gave up 7 bases and V 2 bases, and 5 bases lay outside the gene matches. The CDR3 is made up of 14 amino acids. Germline values: CDR1 MNHNY, CDR2 SVGAGI (reference sequence). In DNA, the CDR3 is TGTGCCAGCAGTTACCAGCGGGAGGGCCTGGAGCAGTACTTC. Its protein is CASSYQREGLEQYF.

V is TRBV4-2 and J is TRBJ1-2; tentative D call: TRBD1 (6 bases). The germline gives CDR1 LGHNA, CDR2 YNFKEQ. Trimming shortened V by 4 bases and J by 5 bases, and 14 bases separated the two germline ends. The CDR3 spans 14 residues. CDR3 protein: CASSPRRGAYGYTF. The CDR3 DNA reads TGTGCCAGCAGCCCCCGACGGGGGGCTTATGGCTACACCTTC.

The chain has TRBV19 and TRBJ2-1; 8 bases are shared with TRBD2. Losses at the gene ends were 5 bases for V and 8 bases for J; bases not matched to a gene: 11. The CDR3 is 15 amino acids. The germline V gene has CDR1 LNHDA and CDR2 SQIVND (reference sequence). The CDR3 loop reads CASSQVPGLVYEQFF. Written as DNA, the CDR3 is TGTGCCAGTAGTCAAGTCCCGGGACTAGTTTATGAGCAGTTCTTC. The full variable domain, with the rest looked up from reference TRBV19 and TRBJ2-1, is DGGITQSPKYLFRKEGQNVTLSCEQNLNHDAMYWYRQDPGQGLRLIYYSQIVNDFQKGDIAEGYSVSREKKESFPLTVTSAQKNPTAFYLCASSQVPGLVYEQFFGPGTRLTVL.

This clone has only one observation. DNA of the CDR3: TGTGCCAGTAACAGGGGGGGTATGAACACTGAAGCTTTCTTT. Residues: CASNRGGMNTEAFF. V and J are TRBV25-1 and TRBJ1-1; TRBD1 aligns across 8 bases. The CDR3 length is 14 residues. V dropped 9 bases and J dropped 0; count of bases not matched to a gene: 6. Germline V lookup: CDR1 MGHDK, CDR2 SYGVNS. The full variable domain, with the rest looked up from reference TRBV25-1 and TRBJ1-1, is EADIYQTPRYLVIGTGKKITLECSQTMGHDKMYWYQQDPGMELHLIHYSYGVNSTEKGDLSSESTVSRIRTEHFPLTLESARPSHTSQYLCASNRGGMNTEAFFGQGTRLTVV.

The chain recombines TRBV7-9 with TRBJ2-2; 7 nucleotides align to TRBD1. V gave up 4 bases and J gave up 4 bases; unmatched junction bases: 6. There are 15 residues in the CDR3. Germline values: CDR1 SEHNR, CDR2 FQNEAQ (reference sequence). CDR3 nucleotides: TGTGCCAGCAGCTCACAGGGGCTGGGCACCGGGGAGCTGTTTTTT. This sequence encodes CASSSQGLGTGELFF.

With regard to this clone: This could be a read error, since a much larger clone is one nucleotide away. This sequence joins TRBV7-9 and TRBJ1-2; D perhaps matches TRBD1 (5 bases). Trimming stripped 4 bases from V and 2 bases from J, with 8 bases between. Per germline, CDR1 SEHNR and CDR2 FQNEAQ (reference sequence). The CDR3 spans 13 residues. CDR3 residues: CASSSRANYGYTF. The CDR3 nucleotides read TGTGCCAGCAGCTCCAGGGCAAACTATGGCTACACCTTC.

A word on this clone: This may arise from a read error, as a much more abundant clone is one base away. This specimen includes other DNA sequences encoding the same CDR3. The J gene is TRBJ2-2, the V gene TRBV28; 8 bases match TRBD2. CDR1 and CDR2 from the germline V gene are MDHEN and SYDVKM. This CDR3 spans 16 amino acids. CDR3 nucleotide sequence: TGTGCCAGTGACGGCTGGCGGGGGGCGAACACAGGGGAGCTGTTTTTT. Translation gives CASDGWRGANTGELFF.

This clone occurred a few times. This sequence joins TRBV7-9 and TRBJ2-1; weak D call: TRBD2 (5 bases). Germline CDR1 and CDR2: SEHNR and FQNEAQ (reference sequence). The CDR3 runs 14 residues. Trimming shortened V by 5 bases and J by 5 bases, and 13 bases separated the two germline ends. CDR3 DNA sequence: TGTGCCAGCAGCAAGACTACTCTGAACAATGAGCAGTTCTTC. Translated: CASSKTTLNNEQFF.

On this clone itself: A clone one base away is much larger, so this may be a read error. The chain is built from TRBV11-2 and TRBJ2-6, with D unresolved. The CDR3 consists of 15 residues. CDR1 and CDR2 (germline): SGHAT, FQNNGV. The CDR3, as DNA: TGTGCCGGCAGCTTAGCTTACTCTGGGGCCAACGTCCTGACTTTC. This gives the protein CAGSLAYSGANVLTF. The complete variable domain, with remaining parts taken from reference TRBV11-2 and TRBJ2-6, reads EAGVAQSPRYKIIEKRQSVAFWCNPISGHATLYWYQQILGQGPKLLIQFQNNGVVDDSQLPKDRFSAERLKGVDSTLKIQPAKLEDSAVYLCAGSLAYSGANVLTFGAGSRLTVL.

The rearrangement links TRBV18 to TRBJ2-7, with 8 bases lining up with TRBD1. The CDR3 sequence is 15 residues long. V lost 0 bases and J lost 4; bases outside the gene matches: 5. CDR1 KGHSH and CDR2 LQKENI come from the germline V gene. The CDR3 reads CASSPPARGQYEQYF. The DNA of the CDR3 is TGTGCCAGCTCACCACCCGCCAGGGGGCAATACGAGCAGTACTTC.